These 4 T cell receptor beta chains originate from one sample sequenced in a study of T-cell reconstitution after alpha-beta-depleted transplantation in children listed by TCRdb under 2016. Per the publication, the treatment or condition label means: allogeneic hematopoietic cell transplantation with graft depleted of TCRalphabeta T cells and CD19 B cells. The method was PCR. The sequencer listed for this sample is Illumina HiSeq 2500. To normalize quantification of the TCRbeta repertoire, the TCR libraries were built with molecular barcoding that relied on unique molecular identifiers. In-frame beta chains were kept once TCRdb had trimmed the public reads at Q25 with fastp and called clones with MiXCR. A single entry per CDR3 protein holds the most common genes and DNA from its merged rows. The sample contains roughly 74,000 distinct CDR3 sequences, around 18% of them found a single time. The ten largest make up 50% to 65% of the sample.

The specimen was PBMCs, mostly from graft donor cells, collected 360 days after TCRalphabeta/CD19-depleted stem cell transplant. These receptors all come from a male patient between 2 and 15 years old who had a stem cell transplant for acute lymphoblastic leukemia, so the T cells may come from the graft donor.

This clonotype was seen only a few times. This chain links TRBV5-1 with TRBJ2-1, with a tentative D call TRBD1 (5 bases). The germline gives CDR1 SGHRS, CDR2 YFSETQ. CDR3 length: 13 amino acids. Trimming removed 6 bases from V and 7 bases from J, with 14 bases in between. The CDR3 here is CASKDRWKNEQFF. The CDR3 DNA follows: TGCGCCAGCAAAGACAGATGGAAAAATGAGCAGTTCTTC.

There are a few counts of this clonotype. The J gene is TRBJ2-7, the V gene TRBV2, with 9 bases fitting TRBD1. With 5 bases clipped from V and 3 bases from J, the junction kept 5 bases outside the gene matches. CDR1 is SNHLY and CDR2 is FYNNEI in the germline V gene. The CDR3 runs 14 residues. In DNA, the CDR3 is TGTGCCAGCAGTCGCACGGACAGGGGCTACGAGCAGTACTTC. It translates to CASSRTDRGYEQYF. The full variable domain, completed using reference TRBV2 and TRBJ2-7, is EPEVTQTPSHQVTQMGQEVILRCVPISNHLYFYWYRQILGQKVEFLVSFYNNEISEKSEIFDDQFSVERPDGSNFTLKIRSTKLEDSAMYFCASSRTDRGYEQYFGPGTRLTVT.

There are a few counts of this clonotype. The V gene is TRBV7-9, the J gene TRBJ2-1, with D perhaps being TRBD1 or TRBD2 (5 bases each). The CDR3 length is 13 residues. The germline CDR1 and CDR2 sequences are SEHNR and FQNEAQ (reference sequence). The germline V and J ends were trimmed by 1 base and 6 bases, with 7 bases remaining between them. CDR3 nucleotide sequence: TGTGCCAGCAGCTTAGGGGGACGCAATGAGCAGTTCTTC. Its protein product is CASSLGGRNEQFF.

A few counts support this clonotype. The chain employs TRBV7-9 and TRBJ2-7; either TRBD1 or TRBD2 may fit D (5 bases each). The germline V gene has CDR1 SEHNR and CDR2 FQNEAQ (reference sequence). This CDR3 contains 17 residues. The ends were cut back, 4 bases at V and 2 bases at J, with 21 bases in the middle. The DNA of the CDR3 is TGTGCCAGCAGCTCCCTACCCACGGGGCGGCGAGCCTACGAGCAGTACTTC. Protein product: CASSSLPTGRRAYEQYF.